The rows below give T cell receptor beta chains drawn from one sample of a study of post-analysis software for immune sequencing data. One entry per CDR3 protein results from TCRdb running MiXCR on the PCR reads. The data show 800,000 to 950,000 distinct CDR3 sequences, about 50% seen once. Sequencing used blood. These receptors were taken from a girl aged 10-17 years with multiple sclerosis. CDR3s include the opening cysteine and the closing phenylalanine or tryptophan. Fields, in order: D gene, J gene, clone size, V gene, CDR3 protein, CDR3 DNA. A D gene is named only where the DNA matches it firmly. Not all rows give a size; the values are once, few, many and, for expanded clones, a class.

>TRBD2|TRBJ2-5|.|TRBV20-1
CSARHSRLAGGPRETQYF
TGCAGTGCGCGACACTCGCGACTAGCGGGAGGGCCAAGGGAGACCCAGTACTTC
>TRBD2|TRBJ2-5|.|TRBV20-1
CSARDRRLAGVSDGETQYF
TGCAGTGCTAGAGATCGGCGGCTAGCGGGAGTCTCCGACGGGGAGACCCAGTACTTC
>TRBD1|TRBJ1-6|.|TRBV5-1
CASSLGLSGGDSPLHF
TGCGCCAGCAGCTTGGGGCTGTCAGGGGGCGATTCACCCCTCCACTTT
>TRBD1|TRBJ2-7|few|TRBV4-1
CASSQLTGEFYEQYF
TGCGCCAGCAGCCAATTGACAGGGGAGTTCTACGAGCAGTACTTC
>.|TRBJ1-5|.|TRBV10-3
CAISSEGNQPQHF
TGTGCCATCAGTTCAGAGGGCAATCAGCCCCAGCATTTT
>TRBD1|TRBJ2-5|.|TRBV29-1
CSVEGQGQKTQYF
TGCAGCGTTGAAGGACAGGGGCAAAAGACCCAGTACTTC
>TRBD2|TRBJ2-1|.|TRBV10-3
CVITNTRTSGRRDEQFF
TGTGTCATCACTAATACCCGAACTAGCGGGAGGCGGGATGAGCAGTTCTTC
>.|TRBJ2-3|.|TRBV5-1
CASRESIDTDTQYF
TGCGCCAGCAGGGAATCGATCGACACAGATACGCAGTATTTT
>TRBD1|TRBJ2-7|few|TRBV20-1
CSARESTGGISYEQYF
TGCAGTGCTAGAGAGTCCACAGGGGGAATCTCCTACGAGCAGTACTTC
>.|TRBJ2-1|.|TRBV20-1
CSAISYNNEQFF
TGCAGTGCCATATCCTACAACAATGAGCAGTTCTTC
>.|TRBJ2-7|few|TRBV12-3/TRBV12-4
CASSLREGRIRSYEQYF
TGTGCCAGCAGTTTAAGGGAAGGACGGATCCGGTCATACGAGCAGTACTTC
>.|TRBJ2-3|.|TRBV5-6
CASSLVGGTQYF
TGTGCCAGCAGCTTGGTTGGGGGAACGCAGTATTTT
>.|TRBJ1-1|.|TRBV7-9
CASSLEQGNLGTEAFF
TGTGCCAGCAGCTTAGAACAGGGAAATCTGGGCACTGAAGCTTTCTTT
>.|TRBJ2-7|few|TRBV7-8
CASSLANRVSEQYF
TGTGCCAGCAGCTTAGCCAATAGGGTCAGCGAGCAGTACTTC
>.|TRBJ1-2|.|TRBV20-1
CSARVRGGYGYTF
TGCAGTGCTAGGGTTAGGGGGGGCTATGGCTACACCTTC
>TRBD1|TRBJ2-1|.|TRBV7-6
CASSSGQGYYNEQFF
TGTGCCAGCAGCTCGGGACAGGGGTATTACAATGAGCAGTTCTTC
>.|TRBJ2-7|.|TRBV7-3
CASSFLAGYEQYF
TGTGCCAGCAGCTTCCTTGCAGGGTACGAGCAGTACTTC
>.|TRBJ2-5|.|TRBV28
CASSLWELQETQYF
TGTGCCAGCAGTTTATGGGAGTTACAAGAGACCCAGTACTTC
>TRBD1|TRBJ2-6|.|TRBV20-1
CSARDPGQGISGANVLTF
TGCAGTGCTAGAGACCCAGGACAGGGGATTAGTGGGGCCAACGTCCTGACTTTC
>TRBD1|TRBJ1-5|.|TRBV29-1
CSARDRGDNQPQHF
TGCAGCGCCCGAGACAGGGGCGACAATCAGCCCCAGCATTTT
>.|TRBJ2-7|few|TRBV29-1
CSVQANYEQYF
TGCAGCGTACAGGCAAACTACGAGCAGTACTTC
>.|TRBJ2-3|few|TRBV5-1
CASSLTGAPMTDTQYF
TGCGCCAGCAGCTTGACGGGGGCCCCTATGACTGATACGCAGTATTTT
>.|TRBJ2-3|few|TRBV10-3
CAITGSTGKDTQYF
TGTGCCATCACCGGGAGCACTGGAAAAGATACGCAGTATTTT
>.|TRBJ2-7|.|TRBV6-6
CASSFRSTTYEQYF
TGTGCCAGCAGTTTCCGGTCAACCACCTACGAGCAGTACTTC
>.|TRBJ2-1|.|TRBV12-3/TRBV12-4
CASRPIAGYNEQFF
TGTGCCAGCAGACCCATTGCAGGGTACAATGAGCAGTTCTTC
>.|TRBJ1-1|few|TRBV20-1
CSARVGHMNTEAFF
TGCAGTGCTAGAGTCGGCCACATGAACACTGAAGCTTTCTTT
>.|TRBJ1-5|.|TRBV20-1
CSATPSTRINQPQHF
TGCAGTGCTACTCCTTCGACGCGAATAAATCAGCCCCAGCATTTT
>TRBD1|TRBJ2-5|.|TRBV5-1
CASSSEVTRGTETQYF
TGCGCCAGCAGCTCGGAGGTCACCAGGGGGACAGAGACCCAGTACTTC
>TRBD2|TRBJ2-1|few|TRBV10-3
CATLRTSGSSDEQFF
TGTGCCACTCTTAGGACTAGCGGGAGTTCGGATGAGCAGTTCTTC
>TRBD1|TRBJ2-7|.|TRBV12-3/TRBV12-4
CASRGGTGSYEQYF
TGTGCCAGCAGGGGAGGGACAGGGAGTTACGAGCAGTACTTC
>TRBD2|TRBJ2-3|.|TRBV18
CASSPASGRGDTQYF
TGTGCCAGCTCACCGGCTAGCGGGAGAGGAGATACGCAGTATTTT
>.|TRBJ2-5|.|TRBV6-5
CASRKSGQETQYF
TGTGCCAGCAGGAAGAGCGGCCAAGAGACCCAGTACTTC
>.|TRBJ2-5|.|TRBV12-3/TRBV12-4
CASSTEKETQYF
TGTGCCAGCAGTACCGAGAAAGAGACCCAGTACTTC
>.|TRBJ2-3|.|TRBV3-1
CASSQRGTTDTQYF
TGTGCCAGCAGCCAAAGGGGTACCACAGATACGCAGTATTTT
>.|TRBJ1-6|few|TRBV6-1
CASGELLQGLGSPLHF
TGTGCCAGCGGCGAACTCTTACAGGGCTTGGGTTCACCCCTCCACTTT
>.|TRBJ2-1|.|TRBV30
CAWTGRRPYNEQFF
TGTGCCTGGACAGGAAGGAGACCCTACAATGAGCAGTTCTTC
>.|TRBJ1-2|.|TRBV20-1
CSARAAGGYGYTF
TGCAGTGCTAGAGCGGCAGGCGGGTATGGCTACACCTTC
>.|TRBJ2-3|.|TRBV5-4
CASSFQMTGADTQYF
TGTGCCAGCAGCTTTCAGATGACAGGAGCAGATACGCAGTATTTT
>.|TRBJ2-1|.|TRBV6-4
CASSPRGIGVGEQFF
TGTGCCAGCAGTCCCCGGGGAATAGGGGTCGGTGAGCAGTTCTTC
>.|TRBJ2-4|few|TRBV7-2
CASILGLGETNIQYF
TGTGCCAGCATCCTCGGACTCGGGGAGACAAACATTCAGTACTTC
>.|TRBJ1-5|few|TRBV3-1
CASSHLGNQPQHF
TGTGCCAGCAGCCACTTAGGCAATCAGCCCCAGCATTTT
>.|TRBJ2-1|.|TRBV20-1
CSAGDLRGRSYNEQFF
TGCAGCGCTGGAGACCTCCGGGGGAGGTCGTACAATGAGCAGTTCTTC
>.|TRBJ2-7|.|TRBV5-1
CASSLGGSHEQYF
TGCGCCAGCAGCTTGGGGGGCTCCCACGAGCAGTACTTC
>TRBD2|TRBJ2-1|.|TRBV5-1
CASSLPTSGGHEQFF
TGCGCCAGCAGCTTGCCGACTAGCGGGGGTCACGAGCAGTTCTTC
>.|TRBJ2-5|.|TRBV7-6
CASSPKWDTSLTQYF
TGTGCCAGCAGCCCGAAGTGGGACACCTCTCTGACCCAGTACTTC
>TRBD2|TRBJ2-3|.|TRBV3-1
CASSQVRLAGGPPDTQYF
TGTGCCAGCAGCCAAGTAAGGCTAGCGGGGGGGCCCCCAGATACGCAGTATTTT
>TRBD2|TRBJ2-1|once|TRBV20-1
CSAESGGSYNEQFF
TGCAGTGCTGAAAGCGGGGGTTCCTACAATGAGCAGTTCTTC
>.|TRBJ2-1|.|TRBV5-5
CASRPTQENSYNEQFF
TGTGCCAGCAGGCCTACACAGGAGAACTCCTACAATGAGCAGTTCTTC
>TRBD1|TRBJ1-6|.|TRBV7-3
CASSPGQGESPLHF
TGTGCCAGCAGCCCCGGACAGGGAGAATCACCCCTCCACTTT
>TRBD1|TRBJ1-1|.|TRBV7-9
CASLRTGEAFF
TGTGCCAGCCTGAGGACAGGTGAAGCTTTCTTT
>TRBD1|TRBJ1-5|.|TRBV12-3/TRBV12-4
CASSLRDRGFGGGQPQHF
TGTGCCAGCAGTTTGAGGGACAGGGGCTTTGGGGGCGGACAGCCCCAGCATTTT
>.|TRBJ2-4|few|TRBV29-1
CSVEDGDSNENIQYF
TGCAGCGTTGAAGACGGGGACTCTAATGAAAACATTCAGTACTTC
>.|TRBJ2-7|few|TRBV3-1
CASSQARGYYEQYF
TGTGCCAGCAGCCAAGCTCGGGGCTACTACGAGCAGTACTTC
>TRBD2|TRBJ2-7|few|TRBV20-1
CSALLPMAGGYEQYF
TGCAGTGCTCTCCTCCCGATGGCGGGGGGCTACGAGCAGTACTTC
>TRBD1|TRBJ2-1|.|TRBV29-1
CSVLGQGINEQFF
TGCAGCGTGTTGGGACAGGGTATAAATGAGCAGTTCTTC
>TRBD2|TRBJ2-7|.|TRBV10-2
CASSDGRVQYEQYF
TGCGCCAGCAGTGACGGGAGGGTACAATACGAGCAGTACTTC
>.|TRBJ2-3|.|TRBV5-1
CASSTGTDRTDTQYF
TGCGCCAGCAGCACTGGGACGGATCGCACAGATACGCAGTATTTT